The 5 T cell receptor beta chains below were found in one sample sequenced in a study of T cells in Graves' hyperthyroidism and ophthalmopathy. Regions amplified from RNA transcripts were the TCR beta CDR3 regions. The TCR CDR3 first-round RT-PCR relied on the HTBI primer set. TCRdb recomputed calls from the multiplex PCR reads with MiXCR, one row per CDR3 protein. The table has roughly 560,000 distinct CDR3 sequences, around 15% seen once. The sequenced material came from blood. All receptors come from a woman aged 40 to 55 with Graves' ophthalmopathy.

This clonotype showed up many times. The chain recombines TRBV12-3 or TRBV12-4 with TRBJ1-6; tentatively, D is TRBD1 (6 bases). V lost 3 bases to trimming and J lost 10 bases, with 13 bases between them. This CDR3 contains 14 residues. CDR3 coding DNA: TGTGCCAGCAGTTTTCGAGGGGGTAACTCACCCCTCCACTTT. Translation gives CASSFRGGNSPLHF.

The sample holds many counts of this clonotype. The chain joins TRBV4-3 to TRBJ1-1, with 8 positions matching TRBD1. Germline CDR1 and CDR2: LGHNA and YSLEER. With 0 bases clipped from V and 4 bases from J, the junction kept 4 bases outside the gene matches. There are 15 residues in the CDR3. The DNA for the CDR3 is TGCGCCAGCAGCCAAGAATACACAGGGGGCACTGAAGCTTTCTTT. Its translation is CASSQEYTGGTEAFF.

There are many counts of this clonotype. CDR3 nucleotides: TGCGCCAGCAGCCAAGATCCTTTGTATGGCTACACCTTC. Translated, it gives CASSQDPLYGYTF. The rearrangement joins TRBV4-1 to TRBJ1-2; D is ambiguous. Germline V gene data show CDR1 as MGHRA and CDR2 as YSYEKL. The CDR3 consists of 13 residues. Trimming removed 0 bases at V and 5 bases at J, with 7 bases between.

This clonotype was seen many times. The chain is built from TRBV19 and TRBJ2-5; D is undetermined. The germline CDR1 and CDR2 sequences are LNHDA and SQIVND (reference sequence). Trimming left V 10 bases short and J 5 bases short, with 17 bases between. The CDR3 runs 13 residues. The CDR3 DNA is TGTGCCACCATGGACCTGCTTTTGGAGACCCAGTACTTC. Amino acids: CATMDLLLETQYF.

This clonotype was detected many times. This chain connects TRBV20-1 to TRBJ1-2, with 9 bases lining up with TRBD1. CDR1 DFQATT and CDR2 SNEGSKA come from the germline V gene (reference sequence). The CDR3 totals 14 residues. The V segment lost 2 bases and the J segment 6 bases; nucleotides outside the gene matches: 7. As DNA, the CDR3 is TGCAGTGCTAGATCTCCGGACAGGGGAGATGGCTACACCTTC. This encodes CSARSPDRGDGYTF.